The 22 T cell receptor beta chains below all came from one sample that was sequenced in a study of cytomegalovirus exposure and HLA in healthy donors. The PCR employed 60 Vbeta primers together with 13 Jbeta primers. Only in-frame clones appear in the TCRdb table, and some are missing; sequencing was by immunoSEQ multiplex PCR. The sample records about 160,000 clones, 80% being singletons. Sequencing was performed on PBMCs. The receptors come from a man between 18 and 29 years old in good health and CMV-seropositive.

This rearrangement joins TRBV7-9 to TRBJ2-7; D possibly corresponds to TRBD2 (5 bases). The germline V gene has CDR1 SEHNR and CDR2 FQNEAQ (reference sequence). Trimming shortened V by 5 bases and J by 5 bases, and 13 bases separated the two germline ends. This CDR3 comprises 13 residues. CDR3 loop: CASSPTSFDEQYF. The CDR3 bases are TGTGCCAGCAGCCCCACTAGTTTTGACGAGCAGTACTTC.

This clone was recorded a few times. The chain recombines TRBV4-3 with TRBJ2-3; 12 bases fit TRBD2. Germline-derived CDR1 and CDR2 are LGHNA and YSLEER. This CDR3 spans 17 amino acids. V shed 4 bases and J 1 base; nucleotides not matched to a gene: 6. The CDR3 DNA sequence: TGCGCCAGCAGCCTGGGACTAGCGGGTCTAGGCACAGATACGCAGTATTTT. It translates to CASSLGLAGLGTDTQYF.

J is TRBJ1-1 and V is TRBV11-1, with TRBD1 identical over 8 bases. The J segment lost 7 bases and the V segment lost 6 bases, leaving 7 bases of the junction unmatched. The germline V gene has CDR1 SGHAT and CDR2 FQDESV (reference sequence). There are 13 residues in the CDR3. CDR3 sequence reads: CASRPPGGREAFF. The CDR3, as DNA: TGTGCCAGCAGACCCCCAGGGGGCCGTGAAGCTTTCTTT.

This chain uses TRBV14 with TRBJ1-1; no definite D call. The CDR3 is made up of 14 amino acids. The germline V gene encodes CDR1 SGHDN and CDR2 FVKESK. V was shortened by 1 base and J by 1 base, with 7 bases between the two germline ends. The CDR3 sequence: CASSQASWNTEAFF. CDR3 DNA: TGTGCCAGCAGCCAAGCCTCCTGGAACACTGAAGCTTTCTTT.

The V call is TRBV7-6, the J call TRBJ2-7, with D possibly being TRBD1 (5 bases). V was clipped by 3 bases and J by 3 bases, with 9 bases between them. Germline V gene sequence: CDR1 SGHVS, CDR2 FNYEAQ. The CDR3 extends over 13 amino acids. The CDR3, as DNA: TGTGCCAGCAGCTTTGGCAGGGACTACGAGCAGTACTTC. Its translation: CASSFGRDYEQYF.

The chain uses TRBV2 and TRBJ1-1, with D perhaps TRBD1 (6 bases). The CDR3 sequence is 14 residues long. Germline CDR1 reads SNHLY; CDR2 reads FYNNEI. V lost 8 bases and J 5 bases, leaving 18 bases between the germline ends. The CDR3 protein is CASVQGPKETEAFF. The CDR3 DNA follows: TGTGCCAGCGTCCAGGGGCCCAAGGAGACTGAAGCTTTCTTT.

This sequence joins TRBV28 and TRBJ2-7; 9 bases line up with TRBD1. Germline V gives CDR1 MDHEN, CDR2 SYDVKM. This CDR3 is built from 14 residues. Trimming took 6 bases from V and 0 from J; bases not matched to a gene: 3. The CDR3 bases are TGTGCCAGCAGACCGGACAGGGGCTCCTACGAGCAGTACTTC. This sequence encodes CASRPDRGSYEQYF.

The chain combines TRBV5-1 with TRBJ1-1; 7 positions match TRBD1. Germline CDR1 SGHRS, CDR2 YFSETQ. Trimming at V came to 4 bases and at J to 1 base, leaving 7 bases not matched to a gene. The CDR3 totals 15 residues. CDR3 sequence: CASSTGQLRNTEAFF. The CDR3 DNA is TGCGCCAGCAGCACGGGACAGTTACGGAACACTGAAGCTTTCTTT.

The chain employs TRBV5-1 and TRBJ1-3; D remains unclear. CDR1 SGHRS and CDR2 YFSETQ come from the germline V gene. The CDR3 is 14 residues long. Trimming cost V 0 bases and J 4 bases, with 8 bases left between them. CDR3 nucleotide sequence: TGCGCCAGCAGCTTGGGGGAGATGGGAAACACCATATATTTT. The encoded protein is CASSLGEMGNTIYF. The whole variable domain, filled in from reference TRBV5-1 and TRBJ1-3, reads KAGVTQTPRYLIKTRGQQVTLSCSPISGHRSVSWYQQTPGQGLQFLFEYFSETQRNKGNFPGRFSGRQFSNSRSEMNVSTLELGDSALYLCASSLGEMGNTIYFGEGSWLTVV.

This chain links TRBV4-1 with TRBJ2-2; unclear D gene. Germline loops: CDR1 MGHRA, CDR2 YSYEKL. This CDR3 spans 15 amino acids. V was shortened by 0 bases and J by 2 bases, with 7 bases between the two germline ends. CDR3 nucleotides: TGCGCCAGCAGCCAAGAAGAACTTAACACCGGGGAGCTGTTTTTT. It is translated as CASSQEELNTGELFF.

This clone was picked up a small number of times. The V and J genes are TRBV19 and TRBJ1-1; D call uncertain. Trimming took off 1 base at V and 1 base at J, with 4 bases between the two ends. CDR3 size: 13 residues. Germline CDR1 LNHDA, CDR2 SQIVND (reference sequence). The CDR3 sequence: CASSIASNTEAFF. The DNA for the CDR3 is TGTGCCAGTAGTATAGCTTCGAACACTGAAGCTTTCTTT.

Only a few counts were recorded for this clone. The same CDR3 is also encoded by other DNA sequences in this sample. V usage is TRBV7-9 and J usage is TRBJ1-1; TRBD1 might be the D (5 bases). The ends were cut back, 1 base at V and 0 bases at J, with 6 bases in the middle. This CDR3 has 14 amino acids. CDR1 and CDR2 from the germline V gene are SEHNR and FQNEAQ (reference sequence). The DNA of the CDR3 is TGTGCCAGCAGCTTAGGGGGCGTGAACACTGAAGCTTTCTTT. Translating gives CASSLGGVNTEAFF.

This chain connects TRBV19 to TRBJ2-1; tentative D call: TRBD2 (6 bases). V lost 5 bases, J lost 5 bases, and 10 bases lay in between. The V gene's germline CDR1 is LNHDA and CDR2 SQIVND (reference sequence). The CDR3 has 13 residues. The CDR3 is CASSGGLHNEQFF. Here the CDR3 DNA reads TGTGCCAGTAGTGGGGGACTTCACAATGAGCAGTTCTTC.

The V call is TRBV6-6, the J call TRBJ2-1; a weak D match, TRBD1 (5 bases). Germline V gene lookup returns CDR1 MNHNY and CDR2 SVGAGI (reference sequence). The CDR3 is 16 residues long. V gave up 7 bases and J gave up 2 bases, with 18 bases separating them. CDR3 bases: TGTGCCAGCACTGAGACTGGGGCTGTGCCCTACAATGAGCAGTTCTTC. It is translated as CASTETGAVPYNEQFF.

The chain couples TRBV27 to TRBJ2-7, with TRBD2 as a possible D gene (6 bases). Germline V gene sequence: CDR1 MNHEY, CDR2 SMNVEV (reference sequence). The CDR3 spans 15 residues. Trimming took off 7 bases at V and 4 bases at J, with 20 bases between the two ends. The CDR3 DNA follows: TGTGCCAGCACCCTAAACGGCGGAGGAGGGTACGAGCAGTACTTC. It codes for CASTLNGGGGYEQYF.

The rearrangement uses TRBV27 and TRBJ2-7; maybe TRBD1 (5 bases). Looked up from germline, CDR1 is MNHEY and CDR2 is SMNVEV (reference sequence). V was trimmed by 6 bases and J by 3 bases, leaving 21 bases between them. The CDR3 totals 16 residues. The CDR3, as DNA: TGTGCCAGCAGCCCTCAGGGTACACCAAAGAACTACGAGCAGTACTTC. Translation: CASSPQGTPKNYEQYF.

The rearrangement joins TRBV15 to TRBJ2-3; D is ambiguous. V lost 0 bases and J lost 2, with 3 bases in between. Germline CDR1 reads LNHNV; CDR2 reads YYDKDF (reference sequence). The CDR3 sequence is 13 residues long. The CDR3, as DNA: TGTGCCACCAGCAGAGATAACACAGATACGCAGTATTTT. As protein: CATSRDNTDTQYF.

A single count supports this clone. The J gene is TRBJ2-3, the V gene TRBV5-1; the D is unclear. The CDR3 contains 16 residues. The V and J ends lost 4 bases and 2 bases respectively, with 17 bases between them. Germline lookup yields CDR1 SGHRS and CDR2 YFSETQ. The CDR3 sequence: CASSVGSLSYTDTQYF. CDR3 bases: TGCGCCAGCAGCGTCGGGTCATTAAGCTACACAGATACGCAGTATTTT.

The chain is built from TRBV9 and TRBJ2-7; D is possibly TRBD1 (6 bases). The germline V gene encodes CDR1 SGDLS and CDR2 YYNGEE. V shed 0 bases and J shed 3 bases, with 13 bases lying between them. This CDR3 has 15 residues. The CDR3 protein is CASSVGVGARYEQYF. The CDR3 bases are TGTGCCAGCAGCGTAGGAGTGGGGGCCCGCTACGAGCAGTACTTC.

The rearrangement joins TRBV27 to TRBJ1-4, with 8 bases lining up with TRBD1. Looked up from germline, CDR1 is MNHEY and CDR2 is SMNVEV (reference sequence). V was clipped by 2 bases and J by 8 bases; unmatched bases: 7. This CDR3 is built from 15 residues. The DNA of the CDR3 is TGTGCCAGCAGTTTAACCGGGACAGGTGGCGAAAAACTGTTTTTT. It specifies CASSLTGTGGEKLFF.

This clone showed up just once. The J gene is TRBJ1-2, the V gene TRBV27; 7 bases align to TRBD1. CDR1 is MNHEY, CDR2 SMNVEV, per germline (reference sequence). The CDR3 is made up of 15 amino acids. The V and J ends lost 5 bases and 8 bases, in that order; junction bases with no gene match: 14. The CDR3 spells CASSTFEQGTRGYTF. The CDR3 nucleotides read TGTGCCAGCAGTACCTTCGAACAGGGGACGAGAGGCTACACCTTC.

This chain links TRBV29-1 with TRBJ2-1; D is possibly TRBD1 (7 bases). Germline lookup yields CDR1 SQVTM and CDR2 ANQGSEA. The CDR3 is 20 residues long. Deletions cut 0 bases from V and 3 bases from J, with 27 bases between. CDR3 sequence (DNA): TGCAGCGTTGAAGATCTTCAGGGGGGCTCTAGTGGGGGTGTCTACAATGAGCAGTTCTTC. Translated: CSVEDLQGGSSGGVYNEQFF.